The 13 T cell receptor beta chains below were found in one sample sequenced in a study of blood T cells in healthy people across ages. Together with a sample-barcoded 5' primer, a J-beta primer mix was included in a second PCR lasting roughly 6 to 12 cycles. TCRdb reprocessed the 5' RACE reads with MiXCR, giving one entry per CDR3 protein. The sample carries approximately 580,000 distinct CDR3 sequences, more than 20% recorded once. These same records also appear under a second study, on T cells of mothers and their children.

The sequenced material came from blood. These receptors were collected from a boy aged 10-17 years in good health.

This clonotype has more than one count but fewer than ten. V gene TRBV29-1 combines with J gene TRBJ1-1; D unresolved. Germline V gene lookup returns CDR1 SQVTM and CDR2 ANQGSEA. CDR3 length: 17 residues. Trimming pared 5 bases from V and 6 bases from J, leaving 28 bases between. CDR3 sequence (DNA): TGCAGCGTTCAAGGGCGGTCCAGTCCCTCCGCGCTACCTGAAGCTTTCTTT. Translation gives CSVQGRSSPSALPEAFF. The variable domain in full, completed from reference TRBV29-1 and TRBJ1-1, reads SAVISQKPSRDICQRGTSLTIQCQVDSQVTMMFWYRQQPGQSLTLIATANQGSEATYESGFVIDKFPISRPNLTFSTLTVSNMSPEDSSIYLCSVQGRSSPSALPEAFFGQGTRLTVV.

The CDR3 DNA follows: TGTGCCAGCAGTGCCGGGACTAGCGGGGATCAGTATTTT. Its protein is CASSAGTSGDQYF. V usage is TRBV2 and J usage is TRBJ2-3; 13 bases line up with TRBD2. The CDR3 has 13 residues. CDR1 SNHLY and CDR2 FYNNEI come from the germline V gene. V gave up 4 bases and J gave up 12 bases; unmatched junction bases: 4.

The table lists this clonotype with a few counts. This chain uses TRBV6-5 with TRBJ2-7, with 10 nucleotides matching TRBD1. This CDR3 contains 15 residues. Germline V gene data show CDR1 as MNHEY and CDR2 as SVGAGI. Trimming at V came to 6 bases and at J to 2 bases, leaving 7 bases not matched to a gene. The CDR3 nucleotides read TGTGCCAGCAGCTACCGGGACAGGGGAACCTACGAGCAGTACTTC. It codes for CASSYRDRGTYEQYF.

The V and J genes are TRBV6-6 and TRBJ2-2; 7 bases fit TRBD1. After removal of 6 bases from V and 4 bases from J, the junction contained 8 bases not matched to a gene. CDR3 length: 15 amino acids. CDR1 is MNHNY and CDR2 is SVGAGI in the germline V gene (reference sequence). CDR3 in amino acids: CASSLGQDITGELFF. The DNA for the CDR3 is TGTGCCAGCAGCCTAGGACAGGATATCACCGGGGAGCTGTTTTTT.

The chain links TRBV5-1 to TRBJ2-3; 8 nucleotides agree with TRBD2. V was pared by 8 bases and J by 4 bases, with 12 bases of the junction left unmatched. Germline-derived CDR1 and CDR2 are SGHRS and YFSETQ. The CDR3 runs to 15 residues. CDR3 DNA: TGCGCCAGTACTCGGGACGGGGGGGCCGCAGATACGCAGTATTTT. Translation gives CASTRDGGAADTQYF. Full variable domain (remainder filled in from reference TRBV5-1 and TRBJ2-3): KAGVTQTPRYLIKTRGQQVTLSCSPISGHRSVSWYQQTPGQGLQFLFEYFSETQRNKGNFPGRFSGRQFSNSRSEMNVSTLELGDSALYLCASTRDGGAADTQYFGPGTRLTVL.

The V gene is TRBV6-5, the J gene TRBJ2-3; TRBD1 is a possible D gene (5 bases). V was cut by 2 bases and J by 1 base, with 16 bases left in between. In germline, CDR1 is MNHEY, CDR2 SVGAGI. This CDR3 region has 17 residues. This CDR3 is CASSYLTATTGTDTQYF. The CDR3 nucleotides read TGTGCCAGCAGTTACCTGACTGCTACGACAGGCACAGATACGCAGTATTTT.

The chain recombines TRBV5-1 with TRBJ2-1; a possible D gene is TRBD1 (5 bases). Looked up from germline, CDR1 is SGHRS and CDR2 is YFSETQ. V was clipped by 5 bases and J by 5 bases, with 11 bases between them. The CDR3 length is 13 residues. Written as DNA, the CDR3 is TGCGCCAGCAGTGACAGCTTAGACAATGAGCAGTTCTTC. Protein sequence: CASSDSLDNEQFF.

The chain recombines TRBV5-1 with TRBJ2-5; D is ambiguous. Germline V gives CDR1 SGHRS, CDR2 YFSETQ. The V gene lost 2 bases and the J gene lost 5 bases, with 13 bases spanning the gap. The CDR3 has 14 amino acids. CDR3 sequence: CASSLRATGETQYF. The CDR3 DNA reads TGCGCCAGCAGCTTAAGGGCGACCGGGGAGACCCAGTACTTC.

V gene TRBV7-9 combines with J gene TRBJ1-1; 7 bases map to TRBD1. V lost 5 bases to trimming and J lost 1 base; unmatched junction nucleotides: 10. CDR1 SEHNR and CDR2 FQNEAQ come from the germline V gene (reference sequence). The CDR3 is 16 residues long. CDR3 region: CASSPPGTVSNTEAFF. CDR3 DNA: TGTGCCAGCAGCCCGCCCGGGACAGTTTCGAACACTGAAGCTTTCTTT.

The CDR3 spells CASSLGSDYGYTF. The CDR3 nucleotides read TGTGCCAGCAGTTTGGGGTCCGACTATGGCTACACCTTC. The rearrangement uses TRBV12-3 or TRBV12-4 and TRBJ1-2; D is uncertain. Trimming took 3 bases from V and 3 from J, leaving 8 bases between them. CDR3 length equals 13 residues.

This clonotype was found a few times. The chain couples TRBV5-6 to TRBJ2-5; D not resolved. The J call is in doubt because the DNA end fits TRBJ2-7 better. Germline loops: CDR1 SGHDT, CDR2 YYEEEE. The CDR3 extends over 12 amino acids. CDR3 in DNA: TGTGCCAGCAGCTGGGGTCGCTCCGAGCAGTACTTC. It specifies CASSWGRSEQYF.

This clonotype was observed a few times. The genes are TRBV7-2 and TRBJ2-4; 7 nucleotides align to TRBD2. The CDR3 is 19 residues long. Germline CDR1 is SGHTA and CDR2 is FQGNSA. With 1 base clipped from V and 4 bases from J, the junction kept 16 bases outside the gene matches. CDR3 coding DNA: TGTGCCAGCAGCTTAGATCTTCGCGTGGAGCGGGGAGGAAAAAACATTCAGTACTTC. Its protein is CASSLDLRVERGGKNIQYF.

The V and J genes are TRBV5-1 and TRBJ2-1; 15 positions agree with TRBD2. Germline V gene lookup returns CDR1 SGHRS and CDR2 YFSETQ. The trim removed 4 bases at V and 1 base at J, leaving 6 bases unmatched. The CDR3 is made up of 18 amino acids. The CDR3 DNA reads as TGCGCCAGCAGCATGGGGACTAGCGGGGGGTTATCCTACAATGAGCAGTTCTTC. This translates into CASSMGTSGGLSYNEQFF.